This T cell receptor (beta chain) was obtained from a study of cytomegalovirus exposure and HLA in healthy donors. Study context: The 110 million or so unique TCR beta sequences, from about 179 million T cells, were found by an earlier analysis. Points from the study as a whole: Later analysis placed DRB1 highest and HLA-C lowest in TCR association rates, which differed by HLA locus. TCR sequences were mostly rare, though some public TCRs occurred in many donors. Later analysis suggested most CMV-associated TCR beta chains were HLA-restricted.

Primers: 60 Vbeta forward and 13 Jbeta reverse. Profiled with immunoSEQ multiplex PCR; TCRdb holds only in-frame clones, not every one. Of 100,000 to 120,000 clones listed, around 80% are singletons. Germline lookup yields CDR1 MNHEY and CDR2 SMNVEV (reference sequence). V lost 2 bases, J lost 3 bases, and 7 bases stayed unmatched. The CDR3 runs 16 residues. Turning to this clone: Its cognate antigen is unknown.

V usage is TRBV27 and J usage is TRBJ2-7; the match to TRBD1 covers 10 bases. The clonotype originates from a man younger than 40 in good health and CMV-seropositive. The sample comprised PBMCs. Here the CDR3 reads CASSLARTGGRYEQYF. For the CDR3, the DNA is TGTGCCAGCAGTTTAGCCCGGACAGGGGGACGCTACGAGCAGTACTTC.